The entry that follows covers one TCR beta chain sequence. The data are from a study of cytomegalovirus exposure and HLA in healthy donors. The V gene end was trimmed by 5 bases and the J gene end by 5 bases; junction bases not matched to a gene: 8. In germline, CDR1 is SGHAT, CDR2 FQNNGV. CDR3 length equals 14 residues. The study ran its PCR with 60 Vbeta and 13 Jbeta primers. Profiled with immunoSEQ multiplex PCR; TCRdb holds only in-frame clones, not every one. The table has about 160,000 clones, around four fifths seen once. The chain uses TRBV11-2 and TRBJ2-7; TRBD1 matches at 8 bases. This receptor was identified in a young man in good health and CMV-seronegative. Source material: PBMCs. The DNA for the CDR3 is TGTGCCAGCAGCACCGGACAGGGACTCGACGAGCAGTACTTC. Protein product: CASSTGQGLDEQYF.